Listed here are 4 T cell receptor beta chains from one sample, sequenced in a study of cytomegalovirus exposure and HLA in healthy donors. The PCR employed 60 Vbeta primers together with 13 Jbeta primers. Profiling relied on immunoSEQ multiplex PCR, and the TCRdb table lists in-frame clones only, not all of them. The sample lists fewer than 200,000 clones; approximately 77% were seen once. Source material: PBMCs. The receptors shown here come from a man aged 40-49 years in good health and CMV-seropositive.

The chain links TRBV5-6 to TRBJ2-3; D is possibly TRBD2 (6 bases). CDR1 SGHDT and CDR2 YYEEEE come from the germline V gene. The CDR3 has 15 residues. With 0 bases removed from V and 4 bases from J, the gap between germline ends came to 12 bases. CDR3 residues: CASSLGGAAADTQYF. CDR3 coding DNA: TGTGCCAGCAGCTTGGGCGGGGCCGCGGCAGATACGCAGTATTTT.

This clone was picked up one time. The V and J genes are TRBV7-9 and TRBJ1-6; a weak D match, TRBD1 (6 bases). CDR3 length: 14 residues. V lost 7 bases, J lost 10 bases, and 17 bases lay in between. Germline assignment: CDR1 SEHNR and CDR2 FQNEAQ (reference sequence). CDR3 DNA sequence: TGTGCCAGCACCGACCAGGGGTTGGGATCACCCCTCCACTTT. Translated: CASTDQGLGSPLHF. The full variable domain, in which reference TRBV7-9 and TRBJ1-6 provide the parts outside the CDR3, is DTGVSQNPRHKITKRGQNVTFRCDPISEHNRLYWYRQTLGQGPEFLTYFQNEAQLEKSRLLSDRFSAERPKGSFSTLEIQRTEQGDSAMYLCASTDQGLGSPLHFGNGTRLTVT.

This chain uses TRBV4-2 with TRBJ1-5; TRBD1 aligns across 7 bases. The CDR3 totals 16 residues. V shed 1 base and J 0 bases; nucleotides not matched to a gene: 3. The germline V gene has CDR1 LGHNA and CDR2 YNFKEQ. CDR3 nucleotide sequence: TGTGCCAGCAGCCAAGGGGACAGCAATAGCAATCAGCCCCAGCATTTT. Translated: CASSQGDSNSNQPQHF.

Regarding this clone: At one end the junction does not follow the germline gene, possibly because of a read error. This same CDR3 is encoded by further DNA sequences in the sample. The chain links TRBV7-2 to TRBJ2-7; 7 bases line up with TRBD1. This CDR3 region has 15 residues. From germline, CDR1 is SGHTA and CDR2 FQGNSA. CDR3 loop: CASSSQGQSTYEQYF. The CDR3 DNA sequence: TGTGCCAGCAGCTCTCAGGGACAGTCAACCTATGAGCAGTACTTC.